This is a list of T cell receptor beta chains from one sample in a study of shared clonotypes between healthy human individuals. Clones were sequenced by immunoSEQ multiplex PCR, and TCRdb holds only the in-frame ones, with some missing. Of about 2 million clones listed, over 85% are singletons. Sequencing input: naive CD8+ T cells sorted from blood. These receptors were obtained from a young man in good health. Each CDR3 is given with its conserved first and last residue. D genes are given only for firm matches. Size values are once, few and many counts, or a class for expanded clones, and some rows have none.

D | size | J | V | DNA | CDR3
TRBD1 | few | TRBJ1-4 | TRBV5-1 | TGCGCCAGCAGCTTGGTGACAGGGTCTACTAATGAAAAACTGTTTTTT | CASSLVTGSTNEKLFF
. | . | TRBJ1-3 | TRBV28 | TGTGCCAGCAGCTCAGGGTTGGAGAGGTTCTCTGGAAACACCATATATTTT | CASSSGLERFSGNTIYF
TRBD2 | . | TRBJ2-7 | TRBV5-4 | TGTGCCAGCAGCTGGACTAGCGGGACCCACGAGCAGTACTTC | CASSWTSGTHEQYF
. | . | TRBJ1-5 | TRBV21-1 | TGTGCCAGCAGCAAGCCCGGGGGCGGCGATCAGCCCCAGCATTTT | CASSKPGGGDQPQHF
. | . | TRBJ2-3 | TRBV7-2 | TGTGCCAGCAGTCCCTCCGACCGGTTCGTGACAGATACGCAGTATTTT | CASSPSDRFVTDTQYF
. | . | TRBJ1-6 | TRBV5-1 | TGCGCCAGCAGCCTCGGTAGCTCACCCCTCCACTTT | CASSLGSSPLHF
. | once | TRBJ2-7 | TRBV15 | TGTGCCACCAGCAGGACTCTAGAGAGTAACGAGCAGTACTTC | CATSRTLESNEQYF
. | . | TRBJ2-1 | TRBV15 | TGTGCCACCAGCAGAGCCTCCTACAATGAGCAGTTCTTC | CATSRASYNEQFF
. | . | TRBJ2-2 | TRBV4-1 | TGCGCCAGCAGCCAAGGAGGTGGGACTTCGGGGGAGCTGTTTTTT | CASSQGGGTSGELFF
. | few | TRBJ2-5 | TRBV2 | TGTGCCAGCAGTGAATCCAGGTTCTCGGAGACCCAGTACTTC | CASSESRFSETQYF
. | . | TRBJ2-5 | TRBV7-9 | TGTGCCAGCAGCCCGCCCGGGACTCTTCTGGAGACCCAGTACTTC | CASSPPGTLLETQYF
. | once | TRBJ1-1 | TRBV29-1 | TGCAGCGTTGAAGATGGGGGAGGGACTGAAGCTTTCTTT | CSVEDGGGTEAFF
. | . | TRBJ2-2 | TRBV13 | TGTGCCAGCAGCCCCGGGGCGCCGAACACCGGGGAGCTGTTTTTT | CASSPGAPNTGELFF
. | . | TRBJ2-6 | TRBV7-9 | TGTGCCAGCAGCGGTACAGGGTCCCCCTCTGGGGCCAACGTCCTGACTTTC | CASSGTGSPSGANVLTF
. | . | TRBJ2-1 | TRBV28 | TGTGCCAGCAGTCCAACAAACTACAATGAGCAGTTCTTC | CASSPTNYNEQFF